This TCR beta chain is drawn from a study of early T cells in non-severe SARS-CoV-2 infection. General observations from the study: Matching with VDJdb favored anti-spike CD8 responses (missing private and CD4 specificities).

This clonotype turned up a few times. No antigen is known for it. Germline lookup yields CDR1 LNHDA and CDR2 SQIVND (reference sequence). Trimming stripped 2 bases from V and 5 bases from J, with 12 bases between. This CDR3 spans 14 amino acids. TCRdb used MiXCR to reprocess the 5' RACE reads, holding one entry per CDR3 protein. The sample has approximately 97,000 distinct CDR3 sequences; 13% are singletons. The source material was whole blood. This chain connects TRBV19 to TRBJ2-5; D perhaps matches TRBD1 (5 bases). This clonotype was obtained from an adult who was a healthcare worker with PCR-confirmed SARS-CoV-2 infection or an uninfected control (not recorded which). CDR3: CASSIQGAPETQYF. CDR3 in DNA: TGTGCCAGTAGTATACAGGGCGCGCCGGAGACCCAGTACTTC.